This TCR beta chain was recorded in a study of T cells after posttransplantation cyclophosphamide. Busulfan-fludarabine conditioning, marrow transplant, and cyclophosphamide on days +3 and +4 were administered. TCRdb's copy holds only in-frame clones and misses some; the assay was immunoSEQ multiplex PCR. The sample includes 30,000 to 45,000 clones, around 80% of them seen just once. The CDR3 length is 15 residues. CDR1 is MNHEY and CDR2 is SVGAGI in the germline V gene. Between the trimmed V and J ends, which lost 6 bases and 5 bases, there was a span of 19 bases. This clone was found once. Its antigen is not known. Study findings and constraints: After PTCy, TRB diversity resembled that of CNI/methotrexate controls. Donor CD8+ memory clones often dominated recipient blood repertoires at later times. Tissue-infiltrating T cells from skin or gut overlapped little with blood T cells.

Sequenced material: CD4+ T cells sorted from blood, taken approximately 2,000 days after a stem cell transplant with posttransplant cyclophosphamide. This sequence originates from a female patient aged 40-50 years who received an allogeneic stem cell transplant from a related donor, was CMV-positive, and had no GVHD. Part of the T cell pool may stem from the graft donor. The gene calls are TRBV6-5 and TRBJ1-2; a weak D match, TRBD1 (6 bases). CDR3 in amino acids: CASSRTSRTEYGYTF. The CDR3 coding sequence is TGTGCCAGCAGCCGTACCTCTCGGACAGAATATGGCTACACCTTC.